Below, one T cell receptor (beta chain) is given with its context. The data were obtained in a study of blood T cell repertoires in COVID-19. Study information: In each case, the material was cDNA or gDNA derived from T cells, B-cell-depleted T cells, or PBMCs.

CDR3 length: 14 amino acids. CDR1 is SGHRS, CDR2 YFSETQ, per germline. V shed 4 bases, J shed 6 bases, and the junction held 6 bases outside the gene matches. Per the authors' pipeline: Amplification of reference gene primers provided the estimated nucleated cell counts. Only in-frame clones appear in the TCRdb table, and some are missing; sequencing was by immunoSEQ multiplex PCR. That table furnishes V, J and clone size, whereas the DNA furnished D and trimming. The sample records around 20,000 clones, 75% to 85% being singletons. The receptor was derived from an elderly man with acute or convalescent COVID-19. The source material was peripheral blood. The rearrangement joins TRBV5-1 to TRBJ2-7; 11 positions match TRBD1. For the CDR3, the DNA is TGCGCCAGCAGCGAGGACAGGGGGCAGATCGAGCAGTACTTC. Its translation is CASSEDRGQIEQYF. Full variable domain (rest looked up from reference TRBV5-1 and TRBJ2-7): KAGVTQTPRYLIKTRGQQVTLSCSPISGHRSVSWYQQTPGQGLQFLFEYFSETQRNKGNFPGRFSGRQFSNSRSEMNVSTLELGDSALYLCASSEDRGQIEQYFGPGTRLTVT.